This T cell receptor beta chain stems from a study of vaccination and CD4 T cells after COVID-19. About the study: Overlapping spike pools from SARS-CoV-2 and HCoV-NL63, HCoV-OC43 and HCoV-229E served as culture stimuli.

This clonotype was detected only a few times. Its antigen is currently unknown. Overall study findings and caveats: Median numbers of SARS-CoV-2-reactive clonotypes increased from approximately 21 to 40 (not a significant change).

Treatment specified: approximately 10-day PBMC culture with coronavirus spike peptide pools or control peptides (ViraFEST assay). At days 3 and 7, half the medium was exchanged for fresh IL-2 medium. There are 16 residues in the CDR3. V was pared by 6 bases and J by 1 base, with 9 bases of the junction left unmatched. Germline values: CDR1 MNHEY, CDR2 SVGEGT. Oncomine TCR Beta short-read sequencing was applied to DNA from cultured CD4+ T cells. Genomic DNA was drawn out of CD4+ T cells grown in culture. TCRdb ran MiXCR on the PCR reads and lists one entry per CDR3 protein. The repertoire holds almost 15,000 distinct CDR3 sequences, with roughly a fifth as singletons.

The sequence was obtained from a human donor who received a COVID-19 vaccine. V usage is TRBV6-2 or TRBV6-3 and J usage is TRBJ1-5, with 7 bases lining up with TRBD1. The sequencing here drew on CD4+ T cells from blood, cultured in vitro, taken before SARS-CoV-2 vaccination. The CDR3 nucleotides read TGTGCCAGCAGGCAATACACAGGGGTAAGCAATCAGCCCCAGCATTTT. Protein sequence: CASRQYTGVSNQPQHF.